A selection of T cell receptor beta chains follows, all from one sample in a study of shared clonotypes between healthy human individuals. The protocol was immunoSEQ multiplex PCR, while the TCRdb copy is restricted to in-frame clones and leaves out a portion. The sample includes some 2,400,000 clones, approximately 95% seen only once; the top ten take around 0.13%. Sequences were obtained from naive CD4+ T cells sorted from blood. The receptors here all came from a young man in good health. CDR3s include the opening cysteine and the closing phenylalanine or tryptophan. The order of the fields is D gene, clone size, J gene, V gene, CDR3 protein, CDR3 DNA. The D gene is left open where the match is weak. Not all rows give a size; the values are once, few, many and, for expanded clones, a class.

. . TRBJ1-1 TRBV28 CASSRAAPTEAFF TGTGCCAGCAGTCGGGCCGCTCCGACTGAAGCTTTCTTT
. . TRBJ2-1 TRBV28 CASSLPDLTGSDEQFF TGTGCCAGCAGTTTACCTGACCTAACAGGGTCTGATGAGCAGTTCTTC
. once TRBJ2-1 TRBV2 CASSDWTSNEQFF TGTGCCAGCAGTGATTGGACTTCCAATGAGCAGTTCTTC
. . TRBJ2-7 TRBV6-1 CASSDPRQVREQYF TGTGCCAGCAGTGACCCCCGGCAGGTGCGGGAGCAGTACTTC
. . TRBJ1-6 TRBV4-3 CASSQGSSYNSPLHF TGCGCCAGCAGCCAAGGGAGCTCCTATAATTCACCCCTCCACTTT
. . TRBJ1-2 TRBV10-3 CAISQGVGYGYTF TGTGCCATCAGTCAAGGGGTCGGCTATGGCTACACCTTC
TRBD2 . TRBJ2-5 TRBV9 CASSAGLAGGQETQYF TGTGCCAGCAGCGCGGGACTAGCGGGGGGGCAGGAGACCCAGTACTTC
TRBD2 . TRBJ2-3 TRBV6-5 CASKRGKRDTQYF TGTGCCAGCAAGCGGGGAAAGAGAGATACGCAGTATTTT
. . TRBJ2-5 TRBV5-1 CASSLGDWKETQYF TGCGCCAGCAGCTTGGGGGACTGGAAAGAGACCCAGTACTTC
TRBD1 . TRBJ2-1 TRBV7-9 CASSPRDRGFFF TGTGCCAGCAGCCCCCGGGACAGGGGCTTTTTCTTC
TRBD2 . TRBJ2-1 TRBV7-2 CASSRLAGEFDEQFF TGTGCCAGCAGTCGACTAGCGGGAGAATTCGATGAGCAGTTCTTC
. . TRBJ2-7 TRBV28 CASSLGTASYEQYF TGTGCCAGCAGTCTCGGGACCGCTTCCTACGAGCAGTACTTC
. . TRBJ2-3 TRBV7-9 CASSLDGGPENTQYF TGTGCCAGCAGCTTAGACGGGGGGCCGGAGAATACGCAGTATTTT